This T cell receptor beta chain was sequenced in a study of persistence of HIV-infected CD4 T cells. Overlapping HIV-1 Gag 15-mer peptides at 0.85 to 1 ug per peptide per mL were used. CD4+ T cells upregulating both CD40 ligand and CD69 were sorted as responding cells. Concerning this clone: Its antigen is still unknown.

The CDR3 consists of 15 residues. V was pared by 4 bases and J by 5 bases, with 15 bases between. Germline V gene data show CDR1 as SGHRS and CDR2 as YFSETQ. The libraries were made with immunoSEQ version 4 in survey mode. Each sample used up to roughly 1 ug genomic DNA diluted to 8.5 to 10 ng/uL. Clones were sequenced by immunoSEQ multiplex PCR, and TCRdb holds only the in-frame ones, with some missing. The data contain approximately 25,000 clones, around two thirds of them singletons. This chain joins TRBV5-1 and TRBJ1-4; tentative D call: TRBD1 (6 bases). The clonotype comes from an adult man with HIV who was CMV-seropositive. The input for sequencing was CD4+ T cells sorted from PBMCs after roughly 18-hour stimulation, taken from a patient who received antiretroviral therapy. CDR3 sequence: CASSTGDTGNEKLFF. The CDR3 DNA reads as TGCGCCAGCAGCACCGGGGACACTGGAAATGAAAAACTGTTTTTT.